This TCR beta chain came from a study of blood T cells in healthy people across ages. With a J-beta primer mix and a sample-barcoded 5' primer, a second PCR ran about 7 to 12 cycles. TCRdb re-called the 5' RACE reads with MiXCR, one entry per CDR3 protein. The sample has approximately 1.5 million distinct CDR3 sequences, approximately 39% seen once; the top ten hold approximately 4.1%. Trimming took off 1 base at V and 5 bases at J, with 15 bases between the two ends. The CDR3 length is 16 residues. Germline loops: CDR1 MGHRA, CDR2 YSYEKL. This clonotype was found a few times. Its antigen remains unidentified. Study-wide findings and caveats: Age brought a roughly linear fall in TCR beta diversity measured per million T cells.

Material: blood. The chain couples TRBV4-1 to TRBJ2-4; D is undetermined. The receptor comes from a woman younger than 30 in good health. CDR3 nucleotides: TGCGCCAGCAGCCAAGTCCCGGGCGGAACACAAAACATTCAGTACTTC. Translating gives CASSQVPGGTQNIQYF.